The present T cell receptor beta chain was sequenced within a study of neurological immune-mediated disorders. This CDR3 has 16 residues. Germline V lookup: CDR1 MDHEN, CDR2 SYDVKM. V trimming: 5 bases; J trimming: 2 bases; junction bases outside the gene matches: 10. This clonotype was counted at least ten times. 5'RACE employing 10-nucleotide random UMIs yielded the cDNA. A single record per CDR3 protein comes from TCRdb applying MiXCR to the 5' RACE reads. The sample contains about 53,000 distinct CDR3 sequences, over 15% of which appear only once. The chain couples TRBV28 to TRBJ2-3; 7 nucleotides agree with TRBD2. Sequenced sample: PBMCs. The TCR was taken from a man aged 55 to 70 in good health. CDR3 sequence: CASSPIRTRATDTQYF. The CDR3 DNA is TGTGCCAGCAGTCCAATCCGGACTAGGGCCACAGATACGCAGTATTTT. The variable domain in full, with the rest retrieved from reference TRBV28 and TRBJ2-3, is DVKVTQSSRYLVKRTGEKVFLECVQDMDHENMFWYRQDPGLGLRLIYFSYDVKMKEKGDIPEGYSVSREKKERFSLILESASTNQTSMYLCASSPIRTRATDTQYFGPGTRLTVL.